This section outlines one TCR beta chain sequence together with its context. Its antigen is currently unknown. With template switching, a universal primer site was added, and the cDNA carried unique molecular identifiers. TCRdb fed the 5' RACE reads into MiXCR, producing one record per CDR3 protein. This sample carries a few hundred thousand distinct CDR3 sequences, roughly 12% of them seen once, and the ten largest clones take around 6.9%. The data were taken from a study of identical twins. Broader study findings: Conclusions relied on cross-sectional statistical analysis, not following the same donors.

Germline V gene data show CDR1 as SNHLY and CDR2 as FYNNEI. V was clipped by 3 bases and J by 0 bases, with 3 bases between them. There are 13 residues in the CDR3. The same data also contributed to another study, on yellow fever vaccine responses in identical twins.

This chain uses TRBV2 with TRBJ1-5; D uncertain. Specimen: CD8+ T cells sorted from blood. The clonotype was recovered from a woman under 30 in good health. Here the CDR3 DNA reads TGTGCCAGCAGTGACAGTAGCAATCAGCCCCAGCATTTT. Translation gives CASSDSSNQPQHF.